This TCR beta chain was observed in a study of shared clonotypes between healthy human individuals (dated by TCRdb to about 2020). With regard to the full study: The cohort included three men and a couple of women between 18 and 49 years of age. Libraries were prepared and TCR repertoires were sequenced by different laboratories using diverse techniques, in order to increase sequencing depth and limit assay-specific biases. Per donor, three plates each were used for CD4 naive and CD4 memory, two for CD8 naive, and one for CD8 memory. To estimate repertoire size and how much clonotypes are shared between individuals, the study performed deep sequencing of blood TCR repertoires from roughly five healthy adults. Each donor's leukapheresis produced roughly between roughly 0.94 and 9.5 billion PBMCs. Here is what the overall study found, with its caveats: The small number of donors limited the genetic and exposure-history diversity represented. Higher generation probabilities were observed for clonotypes shared by all four sorted-subset donors than for non-shared clonotypes. Even with the large sequencing depth, rarefaction of the sorted-subset datasets indicated that sequencing was incomplete. Across four donors, around 5.4% of naive CD4, roughly 3.5% of naive CD8, approximately 2.5% of memory CD4, and approximately 0.42% of memory CD8 clonotypes were shared. Pairwise subsampling led to the expectation that sequencing depth would affect the degree of clonotype sharing among donors. Only blood was sampled, and tissue TCR repertoires likely differ from those in blood. Naive subsets generally had larger estimated clonotype richness than memory subsets.

From the cysteine up to the phenylalanine, the CDR3 has a length of 16 residues. Kept here is only the CDR3 DNA, which spans 48 bases and is read in frame from base 1. V is pruned by 3 bases and J by 4 bases, leaving 7 bases of the junction without a gene match. CDR1 SGDLS and CDR2 YYNGEE are derived from the germline V gene. Using the deep immunoSEQ assay, multiplex PCR amplified TCR CDR3 regions from genomic DNA. Extracted genomic DNA from each cell subset was spread evenly across all wells of several immunoSEQ 96-well plates, with each plate serving as a replicate. For sorted subsets, each replicate PCR was loaded with roughly 0.2 ug genomic DNA, equivalent to 32,000 or so T cell genomes. The purified libraries were quantified using a Qubit 3.0 fluorometer, sized with a Bioanalyzer 2100, and then quantified again using the KAPA Library Quantification kit. Each immunoSEQ 96-well plate was sequenced on its own single-read 150-cycle Illumina NextSeq 550 flow cell. The original pipeline was this. Because the immunoSEQ output included only junctional sequences and no quality scores, the filtering could not be the same as the filtering used for full-length reads. Sequences were annotated with PyIR, a Python wrapper for IgBLAST v1.9, using IMGT germline references to assign V/J genes and CDR3. Reads were removed for weak V/J assignments (E-value above 1e-6), missing CDR3, stop codons, out-of-frame junctions, or ambiguous translated residues. V3J clonotypes were defined as sequences sharing an identical inferred V gene, J gene, and CDR3 amino acid sequence. Percentage overlap between repertoires was calculated by dividing the number of shared unique clonotypes by the size of the smaller repertoire. Richness of each repertoire was evaluated using RTK rarefaction, the Chao1 estimator, and Recon v2.1 estimates of unobserved clonotypes. For all TCRbeta clonotypes obtained by the gDNA method from four donors, generation probabilities were computed with OLGA. Held by TCRdb, this immuneACCESS table contains in-frame sequences only and omits some clones. Under half of the omission traces to an unresolved V gene where checked; the cause of the rest is unknown. From that table come the V and J calls and clone size; the DNA was used to work out D and trimming. The sample yields over a million clones; approximately 96% were counted once. The ten most abundant clones make up roughly 1.2% of the sample.

The donors were healthy, HIV-negative adults who had no recently reported acute infections or vaccinations. Every donor was a Caucasian adult living in Nashville, Tennessee, USA. Magnetic negative selection was used to enrich CD4+ T cells, after which naive cells were positively selected on CD45RA and the negative fraction became the memory subset. After blood collection by leukapheresis, PBMCs were isolated using Ficoll-Histopaque density gradient centrifugation and then cryopreserved in the vapor phase of liquid nitrogen. Purity and quantity of every magnetically sorted T cell population were checked by analytical flow cytometry. Each sorted fraction had its genomic DNA isolated and then quantified by UV absorbance on a Nanodrop 2000c. A remark on this clone: Its antigen target is currently unknown. Base qualities are not at hand, and no much larger clone is one base apart.

The chain employs TRBV9 and TRBJ2-1; 10 bases in the middle match TRBD2. Sequencing was performed on naive CD4+ T cells sorted from blood. In the paper's terms, the cell subset or site label means: CD45RA+ positively selected. The source is a man in his thirties or forties in good health. In nucleotides, the sequence is TGTGCCAGCAGCGAAACTCTAGCGGGAGTTTACAATGAGCAGTTCTTC. This yields the protein CASSETLAGVYNEQFF. The CDR3 plus the reference TRBV9 and TRBJ2-1 genes for the other parts give the full variable domain: DSGVTQTPKHLITATGQRVTLRCSPRSGDLSVYWYQQSLDQGLQFLIQYYNGEERAKGNILERFSAQQFPDLHSELNLSSLELGDSALYFCASSETLAGVYNEQFFGPGTRLTVL.